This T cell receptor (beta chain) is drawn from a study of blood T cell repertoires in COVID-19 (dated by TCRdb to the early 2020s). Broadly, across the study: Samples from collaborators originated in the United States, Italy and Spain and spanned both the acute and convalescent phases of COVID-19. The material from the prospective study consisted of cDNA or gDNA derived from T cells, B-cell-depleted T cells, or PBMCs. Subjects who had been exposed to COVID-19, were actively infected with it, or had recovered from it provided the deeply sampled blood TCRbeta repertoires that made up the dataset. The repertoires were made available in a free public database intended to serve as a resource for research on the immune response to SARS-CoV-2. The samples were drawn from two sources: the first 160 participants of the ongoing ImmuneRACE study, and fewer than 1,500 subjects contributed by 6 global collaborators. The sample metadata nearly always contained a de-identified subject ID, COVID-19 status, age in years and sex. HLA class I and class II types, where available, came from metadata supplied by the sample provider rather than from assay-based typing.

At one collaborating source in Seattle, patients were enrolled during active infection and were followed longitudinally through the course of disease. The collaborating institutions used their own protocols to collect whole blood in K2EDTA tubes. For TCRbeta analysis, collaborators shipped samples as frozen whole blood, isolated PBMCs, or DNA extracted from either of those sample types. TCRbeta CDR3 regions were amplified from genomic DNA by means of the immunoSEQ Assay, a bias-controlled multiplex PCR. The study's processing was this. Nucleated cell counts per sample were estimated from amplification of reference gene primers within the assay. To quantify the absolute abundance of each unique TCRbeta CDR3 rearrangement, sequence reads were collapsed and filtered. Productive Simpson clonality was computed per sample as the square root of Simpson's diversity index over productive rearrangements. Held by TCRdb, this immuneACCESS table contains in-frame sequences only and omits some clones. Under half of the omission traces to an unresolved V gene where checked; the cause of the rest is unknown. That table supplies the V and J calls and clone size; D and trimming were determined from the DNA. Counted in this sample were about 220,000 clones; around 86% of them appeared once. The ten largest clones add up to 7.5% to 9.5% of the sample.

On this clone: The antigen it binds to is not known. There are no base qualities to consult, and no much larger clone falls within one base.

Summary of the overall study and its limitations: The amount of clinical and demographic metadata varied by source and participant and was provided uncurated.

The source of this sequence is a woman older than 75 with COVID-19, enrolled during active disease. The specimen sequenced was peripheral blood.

The CDR3 region reads CASSWDRNYEQYF. The nucleotides are TGTGCCAGCAGTTGGGACAGAAACTACGAGCAGTACTTC. The chain is made from TRBV27 and TRBJ2-7, with 7 bases matching TRBD1. V ends up 4 bases short and J 3 bases short, with an unmatched junction base count of 3. The CDR3 runs 13 amino acids, cysteine and phenylalanine included. Of all the DNA, just the CDR3 is kept, 39 bases in frame from base 1. From the germline V gene (reference sequence), CDR1 is MNHEY and CDR2 is SMNVEV.